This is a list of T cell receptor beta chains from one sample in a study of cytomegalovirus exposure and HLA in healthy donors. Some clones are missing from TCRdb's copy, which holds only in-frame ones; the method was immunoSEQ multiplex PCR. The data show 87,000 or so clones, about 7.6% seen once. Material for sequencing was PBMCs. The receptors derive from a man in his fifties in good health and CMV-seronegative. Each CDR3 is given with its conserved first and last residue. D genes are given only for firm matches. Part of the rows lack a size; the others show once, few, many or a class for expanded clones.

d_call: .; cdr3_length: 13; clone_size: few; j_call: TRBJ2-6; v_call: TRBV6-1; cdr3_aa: CAITVSGANVLTF; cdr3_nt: TGTGCCATCACAGTCTCTGGGGCCAACGTCCTGACTTTC
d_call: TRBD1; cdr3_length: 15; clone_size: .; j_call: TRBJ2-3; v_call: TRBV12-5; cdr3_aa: CASALGQGFIDTQYF; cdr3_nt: TGTGCTAGTGCCCTAGGACAGGGATTTATAGATACGCAGTATTTT
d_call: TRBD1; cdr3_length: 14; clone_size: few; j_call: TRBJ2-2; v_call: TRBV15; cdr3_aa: CATSIQGDTGELFF; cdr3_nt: TGTGCCACCAGCATCCAGGGGGACACCGGGGAGCTGTTTTTT
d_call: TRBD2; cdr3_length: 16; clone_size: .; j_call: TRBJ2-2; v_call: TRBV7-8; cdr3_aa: CASSKRVREEAGELFF; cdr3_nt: TGTGCCAGCAGCAAAAGGGTTCGGGAGGAAGCCGGGGAGCTGTTTTTT
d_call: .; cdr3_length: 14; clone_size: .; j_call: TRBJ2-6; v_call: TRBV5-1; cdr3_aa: CASSSGDMANVLTF; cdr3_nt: TGCGCCAGCAGCTCCGGGGATATGGCCAACGTCCTGACTTTC
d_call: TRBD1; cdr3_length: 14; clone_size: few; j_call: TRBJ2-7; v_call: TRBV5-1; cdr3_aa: CASSPGTGVYEQYF; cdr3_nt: TGCGCCAGCAGCCCGGGGACAGGAGTCTACGAGCAGTACTTC
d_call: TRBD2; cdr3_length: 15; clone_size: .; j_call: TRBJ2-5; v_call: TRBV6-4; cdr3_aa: CASSDAGVPRETQYF; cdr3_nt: TGTGCCAGCAGTGACGCGGGGGTACCGCGGGAGACCCAGTACTTC
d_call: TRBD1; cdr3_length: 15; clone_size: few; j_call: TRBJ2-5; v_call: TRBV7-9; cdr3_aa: CASSLLGQGGETQYF; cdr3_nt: TGTGCCAGCAGCTTACTCGGACAGGGCGGAGAGACCCAGTACTTC
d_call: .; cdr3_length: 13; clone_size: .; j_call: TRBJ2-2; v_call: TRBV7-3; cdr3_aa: CASSSNSGGELFF; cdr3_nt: TGTGCCAGCAGCTCCAACTCCGGCGGGGAGCTGTTTTTT
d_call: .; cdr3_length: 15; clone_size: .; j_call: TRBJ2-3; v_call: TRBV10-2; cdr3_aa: CASSLRGSTTDTQYF; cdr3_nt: TGCGCCAGCAGCTTACGGGGGTCTACCACAGATACGCAGTATTTT
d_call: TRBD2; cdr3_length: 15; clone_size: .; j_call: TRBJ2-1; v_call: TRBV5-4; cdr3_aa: CASSFGLAGRNEQFF; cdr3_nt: TGTGCCAGCAGCTTTGGACTAGCGGGAAGGAATGAGCAGTTCTTC
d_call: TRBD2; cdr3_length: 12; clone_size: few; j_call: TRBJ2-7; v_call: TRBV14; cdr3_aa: CASSPTSSEQYF; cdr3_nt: TGTGCCAGCAGCCCGACTAGCTCCGAGCAGTACTTC
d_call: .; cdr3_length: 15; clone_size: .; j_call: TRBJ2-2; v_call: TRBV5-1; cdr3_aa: CASSLGLALTGELFF; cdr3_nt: TGCGCCAGCAGCTTGGGTCTAGCGTTAACCGGGGAGCTGTTTTTT
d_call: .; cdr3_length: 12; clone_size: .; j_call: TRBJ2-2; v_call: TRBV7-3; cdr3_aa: CASSQGLGELFF; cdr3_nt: TGTGCCAGCAGCCAGGGACTTGGGGAGCTGTTTTTT
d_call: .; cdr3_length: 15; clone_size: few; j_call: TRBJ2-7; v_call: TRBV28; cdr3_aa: CASSSGQPLSYEQYF; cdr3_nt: TGTGCCAGCAGCTCCGGACAGCCTCTCTCCTACGAGCAGTACTTC
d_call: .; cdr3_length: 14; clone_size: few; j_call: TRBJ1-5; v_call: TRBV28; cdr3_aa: CASSLSESNQPQHF; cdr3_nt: TGTGCCAGCAGTTTGAGCGAGAGCAATCAGCCCCAGCATTTT
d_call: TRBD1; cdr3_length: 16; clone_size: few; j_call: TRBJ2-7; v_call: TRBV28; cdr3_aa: CASSSPGQGLAYEQYF; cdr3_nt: TGTGCCAGCAGTTCACCGGGACAGGGGCTTGCCTACGAGCAGTACTTC
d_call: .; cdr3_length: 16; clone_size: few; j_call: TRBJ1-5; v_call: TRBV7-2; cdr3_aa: CASSLGEENSNQPQHF; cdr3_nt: TGTGCCAGCAGCTTAGGCGAAGAAAATAGCAATCAGCCCCAGCATTTT
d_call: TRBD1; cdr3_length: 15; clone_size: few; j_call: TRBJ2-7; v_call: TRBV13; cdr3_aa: CASSLGRQGIYEQYF; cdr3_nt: TGTGCCAGCAGCTTAGGAAGACAGGGCATCTACGAGCAGTACTTC
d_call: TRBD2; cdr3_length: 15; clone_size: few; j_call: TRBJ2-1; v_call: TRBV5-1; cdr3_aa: CASSPTSGGSNEQFF; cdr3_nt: TGCGCCAGCAGCCCGACTAGCGGGGGGTCCAATGAGCAGTTCTTC
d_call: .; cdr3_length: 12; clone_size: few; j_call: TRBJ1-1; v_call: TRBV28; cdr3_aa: CASSEGNTEAFF; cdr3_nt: TGTGCCAGCAGTGAGGGGAACACTGAAGCTTTCTTT
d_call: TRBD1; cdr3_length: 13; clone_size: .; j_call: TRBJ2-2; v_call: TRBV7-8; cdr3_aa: CASSQTGPGELFF; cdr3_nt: TGTGCCAGCAGCCAGACAGGGCCCGGGGAGCTGTTTTTT
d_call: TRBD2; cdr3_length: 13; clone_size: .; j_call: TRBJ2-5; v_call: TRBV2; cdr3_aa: CATHYAGGETQYF; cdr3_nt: TGTGCCACTCATTATGCGGGGGGAGAGACCCAGTACTTC
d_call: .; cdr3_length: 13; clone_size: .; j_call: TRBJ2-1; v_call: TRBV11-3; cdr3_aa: CASSLGMENEQFF; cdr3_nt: TGTGCCAGCAGCTTAGGGATGGAGAATGAGCAGTTCTTC
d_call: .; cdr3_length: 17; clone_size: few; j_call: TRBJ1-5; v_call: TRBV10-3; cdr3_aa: CAISESAGINFNQPQHF; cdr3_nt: TGTGCCATCAGTGAGTCGGCGGGGATCAATTTTAATCAGCCCCAGCATTTT
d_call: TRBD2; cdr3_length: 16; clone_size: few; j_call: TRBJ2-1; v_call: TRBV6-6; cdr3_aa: CASSSPSETSGLHQFF; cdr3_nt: TGTGCCAGCAGTTCACCGTCGGAGACTAGCGGGTTACATCAGTTCTTC
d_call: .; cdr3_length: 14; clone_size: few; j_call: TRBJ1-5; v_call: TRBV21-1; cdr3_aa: CASSNRRRNQPQHF; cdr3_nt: TGTGCCAGCAGCAACAGGAGGAGGAATCAGCCCCAGCATTTT
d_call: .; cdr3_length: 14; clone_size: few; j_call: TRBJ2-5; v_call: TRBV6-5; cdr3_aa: CASSYHQYQETQYF; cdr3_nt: TGTGCCAGCAGTTACCATCAGTACCAAGAGACCCAGTACTTC
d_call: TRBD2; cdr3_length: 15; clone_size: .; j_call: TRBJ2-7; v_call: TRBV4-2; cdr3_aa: CASSQDSGGGYEQYF; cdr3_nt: TGTGCCAGCAGCCAAGATTCTGGCGGGGGGTACGAGCAGTACTTC
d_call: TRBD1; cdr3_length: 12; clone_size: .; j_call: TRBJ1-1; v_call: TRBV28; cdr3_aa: CASSFWDSEAFF; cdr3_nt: TGTGCCAGCAGTTTTTGGGACAGTGAAGCTTTCTTT
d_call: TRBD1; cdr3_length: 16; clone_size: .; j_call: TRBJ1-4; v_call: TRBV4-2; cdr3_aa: CASSRDGTGGNEKLFF; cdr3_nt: TGTGCCAGCAGCCGCGACGGGACAGGGGGCAATGAAAAACTGTTTTTT
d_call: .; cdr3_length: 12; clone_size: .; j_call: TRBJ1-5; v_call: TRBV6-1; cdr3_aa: CASSLLFQPQHF; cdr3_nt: TGTGCCAGCAGTCTACTTTTTCAGCCCCAGCATTTT
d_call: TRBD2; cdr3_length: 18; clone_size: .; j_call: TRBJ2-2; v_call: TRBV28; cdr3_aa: CASSLSSTSGSNTGELFF; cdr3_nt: TGTGCCAGCAGTTTGTCCTCGACTAGCGGGAGCAACACCGGGGAGCTGTTTTTT
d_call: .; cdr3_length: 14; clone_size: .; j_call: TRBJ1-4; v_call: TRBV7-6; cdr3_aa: CATSTRPTNGKLFF; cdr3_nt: TGTGCCACCTCTACCCGGCCAACTAATGGAAAACTGTTTTTT
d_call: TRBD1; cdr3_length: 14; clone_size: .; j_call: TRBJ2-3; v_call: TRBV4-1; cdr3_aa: CASSSDRGRVTQYF; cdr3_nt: TGCGCCAGCAGTTCCGACAGGGGACGTGTTACGCAGTATTTT
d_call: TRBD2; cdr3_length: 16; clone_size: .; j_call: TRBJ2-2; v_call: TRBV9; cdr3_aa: CASSVGPSGGTGELFF; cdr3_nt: TGTGCCAGCAGCGTAGGTCCTAGCGGGGGTACCGGGGAGCTGTTTTTT
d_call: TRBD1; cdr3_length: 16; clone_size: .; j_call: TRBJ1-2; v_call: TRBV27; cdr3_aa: CASSTILRDRGYGYTF; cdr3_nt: TGTGCCAGCAGTACCATCCTCCGGGACAGAGGCTATGGCTACACCTTC
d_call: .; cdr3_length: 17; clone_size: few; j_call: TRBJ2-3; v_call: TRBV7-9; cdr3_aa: CASSLGLGPQHTDTQYF; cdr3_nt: TGTGCCAGCAGCTTAGGTCTTGGGCCTCAACATACAGATACGCAGTATTTT
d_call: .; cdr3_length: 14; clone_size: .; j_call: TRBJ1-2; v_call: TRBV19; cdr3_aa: CASSSGQRVYGYTF; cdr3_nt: TGTGCCAGTAGTTCCGGACAGAGGGTCTATGGCTACACCTTC
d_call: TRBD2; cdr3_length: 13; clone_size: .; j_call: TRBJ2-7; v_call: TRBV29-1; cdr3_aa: CSVRTSGSYEQYF; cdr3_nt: TGCAGCGTCCGGACTAGCGGGAGCTACGAGCAGTACTTC
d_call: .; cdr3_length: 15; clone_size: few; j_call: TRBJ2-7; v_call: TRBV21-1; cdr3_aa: CASTNQDSSSYEQYF; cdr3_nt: TGTGCCAGCACCAACCAGGACTCTAGCTCCTACGAGCAGTACTTC
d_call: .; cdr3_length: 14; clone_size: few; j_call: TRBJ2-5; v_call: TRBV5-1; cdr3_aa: CASSRTDNQETQYF; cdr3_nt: TGCGCCAGCAGCCGGACAGATAACCAAGAGACCCAGTACTTC
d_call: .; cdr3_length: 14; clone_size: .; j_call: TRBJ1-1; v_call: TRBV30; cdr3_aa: CAWRTHPGDTEAFF; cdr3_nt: TGTGCCTGGAGGACACACCCGGGGGACACTGAAGCTTTCTTT
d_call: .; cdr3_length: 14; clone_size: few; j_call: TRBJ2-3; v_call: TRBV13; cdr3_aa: CASSLNSVVDTQYF; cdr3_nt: TGTGCCAGCAGCTTAAACAGTGTCGTGGATACGCAGTATTTT
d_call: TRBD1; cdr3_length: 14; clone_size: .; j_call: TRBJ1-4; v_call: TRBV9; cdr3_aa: CASSSDRGRGKLFF; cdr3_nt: TGTGCCAGCTCCTCCGACAGGGGCAGAGGAAAACTGTTTTTT
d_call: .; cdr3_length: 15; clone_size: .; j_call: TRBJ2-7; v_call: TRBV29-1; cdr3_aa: CSVDDTKSSSYEQYF; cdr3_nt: TGCAGCGTTGATGATACTAAGTCCAGCAGCTACGAGCAGTACTTC
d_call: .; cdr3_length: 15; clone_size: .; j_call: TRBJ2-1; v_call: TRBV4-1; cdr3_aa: CASSQAVSSYNEQFF; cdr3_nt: TGCGCCAGCAGCCAAGCGGTAAGCTCCTACAATGAGCAGTTCTTC
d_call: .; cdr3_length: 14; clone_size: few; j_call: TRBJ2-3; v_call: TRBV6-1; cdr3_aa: CALADTGSTDTQYF; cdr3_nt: TGTGCCCTGGCGGACACGGGTAGCACAGATACGCAGTATTTT
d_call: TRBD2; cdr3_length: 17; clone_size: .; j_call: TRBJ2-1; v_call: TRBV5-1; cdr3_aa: CASSSGVWSGDYNEQFF; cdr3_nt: TGCGCCAGCAGCTCGGGGGTTTGGAGCGGGGATTACAATGAGCAGTTCTTC
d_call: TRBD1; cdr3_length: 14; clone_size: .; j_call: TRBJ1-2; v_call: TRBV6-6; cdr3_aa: CASSKGTGRHGYTF; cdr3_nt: TGTGCCAGCAGCAAGGGGACAGGGAGACATGGCTACACCTTC
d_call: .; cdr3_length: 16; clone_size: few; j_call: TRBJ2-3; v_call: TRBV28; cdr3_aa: CASSLLLGLVSDTQYF; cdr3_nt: TGTGCCAGCAGTTTATTACTAGGGTTGGTCTCAGATACGCAGTATTTT
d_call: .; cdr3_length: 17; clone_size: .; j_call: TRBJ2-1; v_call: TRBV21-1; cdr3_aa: CASSKHPLARSYNEQFF; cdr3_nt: TGTGCCAGCAGCAAACACCCTCTAGCGAGATCCTACAATGAGCAGTTCTTC
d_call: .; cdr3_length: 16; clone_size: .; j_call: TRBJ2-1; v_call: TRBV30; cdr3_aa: CAWSAPGLSSYNEQFF; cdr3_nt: TGTGCCTGGAGTGCCCCCGGACTTAGCTCCTACAATGAGCAGTTCTTC
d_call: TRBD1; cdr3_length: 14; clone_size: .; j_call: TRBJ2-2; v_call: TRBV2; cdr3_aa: CASTGQAYTGELFF; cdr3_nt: TGTGCCAGCACGGGACAGGCATACACCGGGGAGCTGTTTTTT
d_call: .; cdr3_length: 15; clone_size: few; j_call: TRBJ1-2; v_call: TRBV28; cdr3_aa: CASSEPGQGSYGYTF; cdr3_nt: TGTGCCAGCAGTGAACCGGGACAAGGGTCCTATGGCTACACCTTC